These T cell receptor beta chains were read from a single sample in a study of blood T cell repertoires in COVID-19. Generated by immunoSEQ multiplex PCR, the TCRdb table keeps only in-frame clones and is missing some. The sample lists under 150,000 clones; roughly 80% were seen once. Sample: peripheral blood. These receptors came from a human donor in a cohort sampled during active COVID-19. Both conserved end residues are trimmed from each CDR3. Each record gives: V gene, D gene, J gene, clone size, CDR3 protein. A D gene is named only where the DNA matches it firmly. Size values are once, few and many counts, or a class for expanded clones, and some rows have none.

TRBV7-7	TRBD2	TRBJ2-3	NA	ASSAQLAGGRDTQY
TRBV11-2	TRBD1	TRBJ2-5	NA	ASSLDRGSQETQY
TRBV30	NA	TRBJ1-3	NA	AWSVSQLAGNTIY
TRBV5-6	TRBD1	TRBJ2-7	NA	ASSGQGYTYEQY
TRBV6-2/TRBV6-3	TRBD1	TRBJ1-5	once	ASSLQIHRWTGGSYSNQPQH
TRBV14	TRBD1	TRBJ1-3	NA	ASSLESGTGGRVGNTIY
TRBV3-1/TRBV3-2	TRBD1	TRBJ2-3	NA	ASSQTGTGSGTDTQY
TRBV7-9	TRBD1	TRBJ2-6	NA	ASSLATGGWSRGANVLT
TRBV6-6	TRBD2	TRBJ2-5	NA	ASRTSGGARGETQY
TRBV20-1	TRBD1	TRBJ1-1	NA	SASGGQGAF
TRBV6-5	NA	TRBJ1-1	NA	ASSQKRNTEAF
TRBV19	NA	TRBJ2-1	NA	ASSLNREPYNEQF
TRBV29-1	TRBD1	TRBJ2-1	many	SVEERLGTGETGVRDEQF
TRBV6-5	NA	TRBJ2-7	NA	ASSSTRQVGEQY
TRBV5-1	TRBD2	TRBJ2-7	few	ASTLKGGESHEQY
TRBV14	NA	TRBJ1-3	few	ASSLGLAELSGNTIY
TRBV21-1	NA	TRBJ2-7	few	ASTPAGTASYEQY
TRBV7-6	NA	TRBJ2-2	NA	ASGRLQTGELF
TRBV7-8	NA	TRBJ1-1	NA	ASSPPRGSRFTEAF